The next 19 T cell receptor beta chains were all read from a single sample in a study of Ad26.COV2.S vaccination and SARS-CoV-2 variants. Measured with immunoSEQ multiplex PCR; TCRdb has only the in-frame clones, and not every one. Among roughly 300,000 clones listed, approximately 86% were seen once. Treatment in this sample: 19 received Ad26.COV2.S at low or high dose, single or two shots; five or six received placebo; per-sample allocation not given. It was on day 63 after the first vaccine or placebo injection that samples were taken. Source: peripheral blood, taken in a trial of Ad26.COV2.S vaccine versus placebo. The receptors originated from a person between 18 and 65 years old who received the Ad26.COV2.S COVID-19 vaccine or a placebo.

J is TRBJ2-1 and V is TRBV7-2, with D perhaps TRBD2 (6 bases). Germline CDR1 reads SGHTA; CDR2 reads FQGNSA. V dropped 2 bases and J dropped 0 bases, with 14 bases sitting between them. The CDR3 contains 17 residues. Written as DNA, the CDR3 is TGTGCCAGCAGCTTAATGGCGGGGTTCAGCTCCTACAATGAGCAGTTCTTC. This encodes CASSLMAGFSSYNEQFF.

The chain joins TRBV2 to TRBJ2-7; D possibly matches TRBD1 or TRBD2 (6 bases each). This CDR3 has 12 amino acids. The germline V gene has CDR1 SNHLY and CDR2 FYNNEI. The ends were cut back, 1 base at V and 12 bases at J, with 13 bases in the middle. CDR3 region: CASSEEGGEGYF. The CDR3 nucleotides are TGTGCCAGCAGTGAAGAGGGGGGCGAGGGGTACTTC.

The rearrangement uses TRBV19 and TRBJ2-4; D is uncertain. The V end lost 8 bases, the J end lost 7 bases, and 3 bases lay between the germline ends. The CDR3 runs 9 residues. CDR1 is LNHDA and CDR2 is SQIVND in the germline V gene (reference sequence). The CDR3 DNA is TGTGCCAGTCCGAACATTCAGTACTTC. It translates to CASPNIQYF.

The chain joins TRBV7-8 to TRBJ2-3; D might be TRBD1 (5 bases). V was pared by 4 bases and J by 2 bases, with 10 bases between. Per the germline V gene, CDR1 is SGHVS and CDR2 is FQNEAQ. The CDR3 loop spans 14 amino acids. The CDR3 is CASSSHRTTDTQYF. The DNA of the CDR3 is TGTGCCAGCAGCTCCCACAGGACCACAGATACGCAGTATTTT.

This clone was detected a few times. The gene calls are TRBV6-2 or TRBV6-3 and TRBJ1-5; tentatively, D is TRBD1 (5 bases). The germline V and J ends were trimmed by 0 bases and 4 bases, with 16 bases remaining between them. Germline V lookup: CDR1 MNHEY, CDR2 SVGEGT. The CDR3 loop spans 17 amino acids. The CDR3 loop reads CASSYSNVGGGNQPQHF. The CDR3, as DNA: TGTGCCAGCAGTTACTCGAACGTCGGGGGGGGTAATCAGCCCCAGCATTTT.

The rearrangement uses TRBV9 and TRBJ2-6; TRBD1 is a possible D gene (6 bases). Germline values: CDR1 SGDLS, CDR2 YYNGEE. Between the trimmed V and J ends, which lost 4 bases and 0 bases, there was a span of 17 bases. This CDR3 contains 18 residues. For the CDR3, the DNA is TGTGCCAGCAGCACCCGGGACACGTTATCCTCTGGGGCCAACGTCCTGACTTTC. Protein sequence: CASSTRDTLSSGANVLTF.

This rearrangement joins TRBV6-2 or TRBV6-3 to TRBJ2-1; possible D gene TRBD2, 6 bases. Germline CDR1 and CDR2: MNHEY and SVGEGT. CDR3 size: 17 residues. V lost 2 bases to trimming and J lost 2 bases, with 16 bases between them. CDR3 region: CASSYTAGRGPYNEQFF. CDR3 nucleotide sequence: TGTGCCAGCAGTTACACTGCAGGGCGGGGACCCTACAATGAGCAGTTCTTC.

The rearrangement joins TRBV27 to TRBJ2-6; TRBD2 is a possible D gene (7 bases). CDR1 and CDR2 (germline): MNHEY, SMNVEV (reference sequence). The V and J ends lost 4 bases and 0 bases respectively, with 19 bases between them. The CDR3 loop spans 19 amino acids. CDR3 nucleotides: TGTGCCAGCAGTTCCCTTGGGGGGGCCCTCGGCTCTGGGGCCAACGTCCTGACTTTC. It is translated as CASSSLGGALGSGANVLTF.

This chain connects TRBV29-1 to TRBJ2-2, with D uncertain. CDR3 length: 14 amino acids. The V gene's germline CDR1 is SQVTM and CDR2 ANQGSEA. Trimming took 0 bases from V and 5 from J, leaving 10 bases between them. CDR3 nucleotides: TGCAGCGTTGAAGATGTTCGAAGGACCGGGGAGCTGTTTTTT. Protein: CSVEDVRRTGELFF.

The genes are TRBV5-4 and TRBJ1-4, with 10 bases aligning to TRBD1. CDR1 SGHNT and CDR2 YYREEE come from the germline V gene (reference sequence). The CDR3 has 16 amino acids. With V trimmed by 0 bases and J by 4 bases, 3 bases remained unmatched. For the CDR3, the DNA is TGTGCCAGCAGCTTGGTGGGACAGGGGTTTAATGAAAAACTGTTTTTT. It codes for CASSLVGQGFNEKLFF.

The chain employs TRBV5-1 and TRBJ2-7; 9 positions match TRBD2. V shed 4 bases, J shed 4 bases, and the junction held 6 bases outside the gene matches. In germline, CDR1 is SGHRS, CDR2 YFSETQ. This CDR3 has 14 residues. The chain's CDR3 is CASSRSLAGYEQYF. For the CDR3, the DNA is TGCGCCAGCAGCCGGTCCCTAGCGGGATACGAGCAGTACTTC.

V usage is TRBV5-6 and J usage is TRBJ1-1, with D possibly being TRBD1 (6 bases). Trimming left V 0 bases short and J 0 bases short, with 9 bases between. Germline assignment: CDR1 SGHDT and CDR2 YYEEEE. The CDR3 contains 15 residues. The DNA for the CDR3 is TGTGCCAGCAGCTTGGGGGGACACATGAACACTGAAGCTTTCTTT. Translated, it gives CASSLGGHMNTEAFF.

V usage is TRBV7-3 and J usage is TRBJ2-1; D remains unclear. V lost 4 bases to trimming and J lost 8 bases, with 9 bases between them. Per germline, CDR1 SGHTA and CDR2 FQGTGA. This CDR3 contains 12 residues. CDR3 DNA sequence: TGTGCCAGCAGCTCCGATTCGGATGAGCAGTTCTTC. Encoded protein: CASSSDSDEQFF. The whole variable domain, remainder taken from reference TRBV7-3 and TRBJ2-1, is GAGVSQTPSNKVTEKGKYVELRCDPISGHTALYWYRQSLGQGPEFLIYFQGTGAADDSGLPNDRFFAVRPEGSVSTLKIQRTERGDSAVYLCASSSDSDEQFFGPGTRLTVL.

This clone was recorded once. The J gene is TRBJ2-3, the V gene TRBV5-1; 8 bases match TRBD2. Looked up from germline, CDR1 is SGHRS and CDR2 is YFSETQ. V lost 2 bases to trimming and J lost 1 base; unmatched junction nucleotides: 9. This CDR3 region has 17 residues. The CDR3, as DNA: TGCGCCAGCAGCTTAGGCGGGGGGCCCGCGGGCACAGATACGCAGTATTTT. Translating gives CASSLGGGPAGTDTQYF.

The chain carries TRBV2 and TRBJ2-5; D is perhaps TRBD1 (5 bases). Per germline, CDR1 SNHLY and CDR2 FYNNEI. This CDR3 is 13 amino acids long. V dropped 5 bases and J dropped 1 base, with 8 bases sitting between them. CDR3: CASSQQGQETQYF. The CDR3 coding sequence is TGTGCCAGCAGTCAGCAGGGCCAAGAGACCCAGTACTTC.

CDR3: CASSKDDRAFGNTIYF. The CDR3 DNA follows: TGTGCCAGCAGCAAAGACGACAGGGCATTTGGGAACACCATATATTTT. V is TRBV7-9 and J is TRBJ1-3, with 7 bases identical to TRBD1. CDR3 length: 16 residues. V was clipped by 5 bases and J by 7 bases; unmatched bases: 14. Germline V gene sequence: CDR1 SEHNR, CDR2 FQNEAQ (reference sequence). The variable domain in full, completed from reference TRBV7-9 and TRBJ1-3, reads DTGVSQNPRHKITKRGQNVTFRCDPISEHNRLYWYRQTLGQGPEFLTYFQNEAQLEKSRLLSDRFSAERPKGSFSTLEIQRTEQGDSAMYLCASSKDDRAFGNTIYFGEGSWLTVV.

V and J are TRBV18 and TRBJ1-2, with a weak D call TRBD1 (5 bases). CDR1 and CDR2 (germline): KGHSH, LQKENI. The CDR3 totals 16 residues. Trimming pared 3 bases from V and 0 bases from J, leaving 14 bases between. CDR3 DNA: TGTGCCAGCTCACCTACGGAGGGGAGATCTAACTATGGCTACACCTTC. Translated, it gives CASSPTEGRSNYGYTF.

This clone has a handful of counts. The chain carries TRBV13 and TRBJ2-1; no clear D. From germline, CDR1 is PRHDT and CDR2 FYEKMQ (reference sequence). Trimming took 1 base from V and 4 from J, leaving 11 bases between them. CDR3 size: 15 residues. The CDR3 DNA reads TGTGCCAGCAGCTTAGACCCCAGCGTGTACAATGAGCAGTTCTTC. Translating gives CASSLDPSVYNEQFF.

CDR3 loop: CASSFSSGGPNTGELFF. The DNA of the CDR3 is TGTGCCAGCAGCTTTTCTAGCGGGGGCCCGAACACCGGGGAGCTGTTTTTT. This rearrangement joins TRBV11-3 to TRBJ2-2, with 10 bases identical to TRBD2. This CDR3 spans 17 amino acids. The V gene's germline CDR1 is SGHNT and CDR2 YENEEA. The V and J ends lost 3 bases and 0 bases, in that order; junction bases with no gene match: 4.